The present T cell receptor beta chain was sequenced within a study of tumor-infiltrating lymphocytes in oesophageal squamous cell carcinoma. TCRdb re-called the PCR reads through MiXCR, storing one row per CDR3 protein. The sample yields 6,500 to 8,500 distinct CDR3 sequences, about a sixth seen once. The table lists this clonotype with a few counts. The V gene lost 5 bases and the J gene lost 3 bases, with 10 bases spanning the gap. The germline gives CDR1 KGHDR, CDR2 SFDVKD. The CDR3 runs 14 residues. This chain links TRBV24-1 with TRBJ1-5; D not resolved. This receptor was identified in a male donor with esophageal squamous cell carcinoma. Material: blood. The CDR3 DNA is TGTGCCACCAGTGCCGGAACCCTCAATCAGCCCCAGCATTTT. Protein sequence: CATSAGTLNQPQHF.